These 17 T cell receptor beta chains were sequenced from one sample in a study of blood T cells in healthy people across ages. Primers used in a second PCR of about 7 to 12 cycles were a sample-barcoded 5' primer and a J-beta primer mix. In TCRdb, the 5' RACE reads were re-called with MiXCR into one record per CDR3 protein. Altogether 910,000 or so distinct CDR3 sequences are present, roughly 51% being singletons, with the ten largest covering roughly 23%. The source material was blood. The source is a woman in her fifties or sixties in good health.

The genes are TRBV11-2 and TRBJ2-4; TRBD2 agrees at 12 bases. The DNA end is a closer match to TRBJ2-7, so the J assignment may be wrong. The V gene's germline CDR1 is SGHAT and CDR2 FQNNGV. The CDR3 is 15 residues long. CDR3 region: CASSMTSGRGYEQYF. The CDR3 DNA follows: TGTGCCAGCAGCATGACTAGCGGGAGAGGATACGAGCAGTACTTC.

Written as DNA, the CDR3 is TGTGCCACCAGTGACTCTACAGGGCAGGAAAAGACCCAGTACTTC. Translation: CATSDSTGQEKTQYF. V gene TRBV24-1 combines with J gene TRBJ2-5; possibly TRBD1 for D (6 bases). CDR1 and CDR2 (germline): KGHDR, SFDVKD. There are 15 residues in the CDR3. The V and J ends lost 4 bases and 6 bases respectively, with 17 bases between them.

The genes are TRBV7-9 and TRBJ2-5; D not resolved. From germline, CDR1 is SEHNR and CDR2 FQNEAQ (reference sequence). Trimming took 2 bases from V and 2 from J, leaving 12 bases between them. The CDR3 length is 15 residues. The DNA of the CDR3 is TGTGCCAGCAGCTTAAGGACGGAAGGACAAGAGACCCAGTACTTC. Translation: CASSLRTEGQETQYF.

V gene TRBV3-1 combines with J gene TRBJ2-1; 7 bases map to TRBD2. Unmatched junction bases numbered 6, after V lost 0 bases and J lost 7 bases. Germline CDR1 is LGHDT and CDR2 is YNNKEL (reference sequence). This CDR3 contains 15 residues. DNA for the CDR3: TGTGCCAGCAGCCAAGAAAGGCGGGAGATAAATGAGCAGTTCTTC. It codes for CASSQERREINEQFF.

The V call is TRBV27, the J call TRBJ2-5; 9 bases map to TRBD1. The V gene end was trimmed by 5 bases and the J gene end by 2 bases; junction bases not matched to a gene: 9. This CDR3 contains 16 residues. The germline V gene encodes CDR1 MNHEY and CDR2 SMNVEV (reference sequence). CDR3 nucleotides: TGTGCCAGCAGTAGCTGGGACAGGGAAGGGCAAGAGACCCAGTACTTC. Translated, it gives CASSSWDREGQETQYF.

This chain links TRBV18 with TRBJ2-1; D remains ambiguous. The V and J ends lost 3 bases and 5 bases respectively, with 14 bases between them. The CDR3 loop spans 15 amino acids. In germline, CDR1 is KGHSH, CDR2 LQKENI. The CDR3 region is CASSPRKGRNNEQFF. For the CDR3, the DNA is TGTGCCAGCTCACCGCGGAAGGGCCGGAACAATGAGCAGTTCTTC. Based on the CDR3 plus reference TRBV18 and TRBJ2-1, the full variable domain is NAGVMQNPRHLVRRRGQEARLRCSPMKGHSHVYWYRQLPEEGLKFMVYLQKENIIDESGMPKERFSAEFPKEGPSILRIQQVVRGDSAAYFCASSPRKGRNNEQFFGPGTRLTVL.

V and J are TRBV27 and TRBJ2-7, with D unresolved. Germline CDR1 is MNHEY and CDR2 is SMNVEV (reference sequence). The CDR3 totals 13 residues. Trimming left V 5 bases short and J 2 bases short, with 10 bases between. The CDR3 nucleotides are TGTGCCAGCAGTCGGACGGTAGCCTACGAGCAGTACTTC. Translated: CASSRTVAYEQYF.

This clonotype has a handful of counts. The gene calls are TRBV29-1 and TRBJ1-1; D may be TRBD1 (6 bases). Per germline, CDR1 SQVTM and CDR2 ANQGSEA. This CDR3 spans 11 amino acids. Trimming took off 7 bases at V and 8 bases at J, with 14 bases between the two ends. The DNA of the CDR3 is TGCAGCGCTACCCACGGGGGCGAAGCTTTCTTT. Protein: CSATHGGEAFF.

This clonotype has just a few counts. The genes are TRBV28 and TRBJ2-7; D may be TRBD1 (8 bases). The V gene's germline CDR1 is MDHEN and CDR2 SYDVKM. V was trimmed by 7 bases and J by 3 bases, leaving 19 bases between them. This CDR3 comprises 15 residues. CDR3 loop: CASTRGGQAVYEQYF. CDR3 DNA sequence: TGTGCCAGCACCAGGGGGGGACAGGCGGTCTACGAGCAGTACTTC. Full variable domain (outside the CDR3, taken from reference TRBV28 and TRBJ2-7): DVKVTQSSRYLVKRTGEKVFLECVQDMDHENMFWYRQDPGLGLRLIYFSYDVKMKEKGDIPEGYSVSREKKERFSLILESASTNQTSMYLCASTRGGQAVYEQYFGPGTRLTVT.

The chain joins TRBV7-8 to TRBJ2-1, with D perhaps TRBD2 (6 bases). Trimming removed 3 bases from V and 0 bases from J, with 12 bases in between. The germline V gene encodes CDR1 SGHVS and CDR2 FQNEAQ. CDR3 length: 16 amino acids. The DNA of the CDR3 is TGTGCCAGCAGCTTTTTTTGGGGGGTCTCCTACAATGAGCAGTTCTTC. Translated: CASSFFWGVSYNEQFF. The full variable domain, completed using reference TRBV7-8 and TRBJ2-1, is GAGVSQSPRYKVAKRGQDVALRCDPISGHVSLFWYQQALGQGPEFLTYFQNEAQLDKSGLPSDRFFAERPEGSVSTLKIQRTQQEDSAVYLCASSFFWGVSYNEQFFGPGTRLTVL.

The genes are TRBV15 and TRBJ2-5; the match to TRBD1 covers 8 bases. This CDR3 has 15 residues. Germline loops: CDR1 LNHNV, CDR2 YYDKDF (reference sequence). V lost 1 base and J lost 6; bases outside the gene matches: 7. The CDR3 DNA is TGTGCCACCAGCAGAGGCCGACAGGGGAAAAAGACCCAGTACTTC. It translates to CATSRGRQGKKTQYF. The full variable domain, rest sourced from reference TRBV15 and TRBJ2-5, is DAMVIQNPRYQVTQFGKPVTLSCSQTLNHNVMYWYQQKSSQAPKLLFHYYDKDFNNEADTPDNFQSRRPNTSFCFLDIRSPGLGDTAMYLCATSRGRQGKKTQYFGPGTRLLVL.

V gene TRBV12-3 or TRBV12-4 combines with J gene TRBJ2-1; maybe TRBD2 (5 bases). Trimming left V 7 bases short and J 4 bases short, with 17 bases between. This CDR3 region has 15 residues. Here the CDR3 reads CASKPEVLLYNEQFF. Here the CDR3 DNA reads TGTGCCAGCAAACCGGAGGTCTTATTATACAATGAGCAGTTCTTC.

This chain connects TRBV6-1 to TRBJ2-3; D is possibly TRBD2 (6 bases). This CDR3 contains 14 residues. Germline V gene lookup returns CDR1 MNHNS and CDR2 SASEGT. V lost 1 base and J lost 4, with 9 bases in between. CDR3 residues: CASSEGREADTQYF. The CDR3 DNA follows: TGTGCCAGCAGTGAAGGGCGGGAAGCAGATACGCAGTATTTT.

In its sample, this clonotype was seen a few times. This chain joins TRBV20-1 and TRBJ1-2, with 7 bases fitting TRBD1. The CDR3 spans 14 residues. Trimming removed 3 bases from V and 7 bases from J; junction bases left unmatched: 11. The germline V gene has CDR1 DFQATT and CDR2 SNEGSKA (reference sequence). The CDR3 loop is CSASPGQTHRGYTF. CDR3 sequence (DNA): TGCAGTGCTAGTCCGGGACAGACCCATCGTGGCTACACCTTC.

This clonotype was detected once. This chain joins TRBV3-1 and TRBJ2-1; 16 bases match TRBD2. Germline lookup yields CDR1 LGHDT and CDR2 YNNKEL (reference sequence). V shed 4 bases and J 7 bases; nucleotides not matched to a gene: 7. This CDR3 is 17 amino acids long. CDR3: CASSRSGTSGRVNEQFF. The CDR3 DNA reads as TGTGCCAGCAGCCGATCAGGGACTAGCGGGAGGGTTAATGAGCAGTTCTTC.

This clonotype appeared once. The V and J genes are TRBV6-1 and TRBJ2-3; D gene unclear. The V and J ends lost 5 bases and 1 base respectively, with 19 bases between them. This CDR3 has 17 amino acids. The germline CDR1 and CDR2 sequences are MNHNS and SASEGT. In DNA form, the CDR3 reads TGTGCCAGCAGTCCCCCCGGGTCCCGAGTTGGCACAGATACGCAGTATTTT. It encodes CASSPPGSRVGTDTQYF.

This sequence joins TRBV28 and TRBJ1-2, with D perhaps TRBD1 (5 bases). Trimming shortened V by 8 bases and J by 4 bases, and 11 bases separated the two germline ends. Germline V gives CDR1 MDHEN, CDR2 SYDVKM. This CDR3 has 12 residues. CDR3 DNA sequence: TGTGCCAGCTGGGCGGGACCCTATGGCTACACCTTC. This sequence encodes CASWAGPYGYTF.